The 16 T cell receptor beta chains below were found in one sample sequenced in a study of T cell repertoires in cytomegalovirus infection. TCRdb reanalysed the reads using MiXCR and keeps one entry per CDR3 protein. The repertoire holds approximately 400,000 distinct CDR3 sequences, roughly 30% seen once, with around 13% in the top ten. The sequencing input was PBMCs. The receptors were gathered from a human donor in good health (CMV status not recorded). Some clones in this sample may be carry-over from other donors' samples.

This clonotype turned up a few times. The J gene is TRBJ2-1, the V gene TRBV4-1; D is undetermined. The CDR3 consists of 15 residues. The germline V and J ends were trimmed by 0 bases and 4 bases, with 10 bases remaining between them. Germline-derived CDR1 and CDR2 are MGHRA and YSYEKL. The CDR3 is CASSQDVSVYNEQFF. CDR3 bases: TGCGCCAGCAGCCAAGATGTGTCCGTGTACAATGAGCAGTTCTTC.

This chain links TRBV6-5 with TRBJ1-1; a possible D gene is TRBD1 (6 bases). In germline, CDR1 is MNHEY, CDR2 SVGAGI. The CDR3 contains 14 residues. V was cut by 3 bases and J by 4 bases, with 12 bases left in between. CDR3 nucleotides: TGTGCCAGCAGTTATCAGGGGCTGGGCACTGAAGCTTTCTTT. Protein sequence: CASSYQGLGTEAFF.

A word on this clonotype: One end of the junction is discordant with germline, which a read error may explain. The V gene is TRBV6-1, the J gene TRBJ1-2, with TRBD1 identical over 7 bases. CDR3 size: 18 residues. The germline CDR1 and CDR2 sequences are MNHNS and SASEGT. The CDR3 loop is CAISAAGTDNTPPYGYTF. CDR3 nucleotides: TGTGCCATCAGTGCCGCCGGGACAGATAATACCCCACCTTATGGCTACACCTTC.

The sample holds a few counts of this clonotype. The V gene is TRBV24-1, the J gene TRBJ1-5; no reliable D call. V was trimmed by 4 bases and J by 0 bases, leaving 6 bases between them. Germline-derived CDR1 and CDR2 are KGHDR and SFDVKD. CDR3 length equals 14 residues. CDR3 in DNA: TGTGCCACCAGTGACTTTTCTAGCAATCAGCCCCAGCATTTT. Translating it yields CATSDFSSNQPQHF.

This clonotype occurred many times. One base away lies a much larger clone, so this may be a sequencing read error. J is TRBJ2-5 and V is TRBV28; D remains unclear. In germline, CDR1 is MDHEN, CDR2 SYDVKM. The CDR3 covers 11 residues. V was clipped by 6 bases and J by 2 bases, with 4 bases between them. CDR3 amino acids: CASSQQETQYF. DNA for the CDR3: TGTGCCAGCAGCCAACAAGAGACCCAGTACTTC.

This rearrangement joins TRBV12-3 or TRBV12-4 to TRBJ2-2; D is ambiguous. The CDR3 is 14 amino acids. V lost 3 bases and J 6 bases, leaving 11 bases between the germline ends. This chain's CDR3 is CASSFRRVAGELFF. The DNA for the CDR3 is TGTGCCAGCAGTTTTCGTAGGGTCGCCGGGGAGCTGTTTTTT.

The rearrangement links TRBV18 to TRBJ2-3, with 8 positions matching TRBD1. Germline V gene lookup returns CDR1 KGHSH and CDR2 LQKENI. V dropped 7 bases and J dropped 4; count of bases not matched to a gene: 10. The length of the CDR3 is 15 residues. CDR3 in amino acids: CASFSRTGRPDTQYF. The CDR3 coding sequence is TGTGCCAGCTTCTCAAGGACAGGGCGTCCAGATACGCAGTATTTT.

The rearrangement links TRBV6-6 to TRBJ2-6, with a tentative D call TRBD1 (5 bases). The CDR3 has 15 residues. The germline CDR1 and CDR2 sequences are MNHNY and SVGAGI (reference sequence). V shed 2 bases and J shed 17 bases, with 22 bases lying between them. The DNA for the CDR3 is TGTGCCAGCAGTTACACAGACTCTGGGGCCAACTTCATGACTTTC. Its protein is CASSYTDSGANFMTF.

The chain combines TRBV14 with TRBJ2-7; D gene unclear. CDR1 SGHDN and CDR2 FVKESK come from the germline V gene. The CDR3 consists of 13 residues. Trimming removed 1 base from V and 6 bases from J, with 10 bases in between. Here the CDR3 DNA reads TGTGCCAGCAGCCAAGGTCTGGGAAGCGAGCAGTACTTC. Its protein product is CASSQGLGSEQYF.

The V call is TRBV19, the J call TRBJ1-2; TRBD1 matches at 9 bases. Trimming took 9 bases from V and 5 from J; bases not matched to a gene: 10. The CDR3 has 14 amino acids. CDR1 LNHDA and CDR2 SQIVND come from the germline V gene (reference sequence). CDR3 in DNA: TGTGCCAGCGTGTCCGGGACAGGGCCTTATGGCTACACCTTC. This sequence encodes CASVSGTGPYGYTF.

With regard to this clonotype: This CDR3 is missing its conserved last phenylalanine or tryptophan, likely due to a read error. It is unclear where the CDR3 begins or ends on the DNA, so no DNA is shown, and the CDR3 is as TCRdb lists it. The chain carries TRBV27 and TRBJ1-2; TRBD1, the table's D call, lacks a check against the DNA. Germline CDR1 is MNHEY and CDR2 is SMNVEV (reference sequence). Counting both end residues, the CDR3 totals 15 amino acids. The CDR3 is CASSLSPGQPYGYTL.

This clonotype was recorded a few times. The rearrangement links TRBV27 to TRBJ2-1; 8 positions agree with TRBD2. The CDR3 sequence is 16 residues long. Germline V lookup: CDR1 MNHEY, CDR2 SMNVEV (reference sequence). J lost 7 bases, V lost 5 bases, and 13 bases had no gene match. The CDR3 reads CASSTPVGGGGNEQFF. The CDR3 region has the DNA TGTGCCAGCAGTACCCCCGTGGGGGGCGGGGGGAATGAGCAGTTCTTC.

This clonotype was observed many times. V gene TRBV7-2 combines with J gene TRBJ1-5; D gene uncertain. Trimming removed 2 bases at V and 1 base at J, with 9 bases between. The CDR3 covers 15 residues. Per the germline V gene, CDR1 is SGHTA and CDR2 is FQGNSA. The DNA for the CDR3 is TGTGCCAGCAGCTTATACGGCTCGAGCAATCAGCCCCAGCATTTT. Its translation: CASSLYGSSNQPQHF.

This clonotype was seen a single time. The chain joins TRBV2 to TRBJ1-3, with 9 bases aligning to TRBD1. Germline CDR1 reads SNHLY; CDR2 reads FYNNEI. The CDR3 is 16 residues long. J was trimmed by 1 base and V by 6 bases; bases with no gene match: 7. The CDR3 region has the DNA TGTGCCAGCAGGTCTAGGGGACAGGGTTCTGGAAACACCATATATTTT. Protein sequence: CASRSRGQGSGNTIYF.

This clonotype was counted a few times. CDR3 region: CASRQGLVSTSGNTIYF. CDR3 sequence (DNA): TGTGCCAGCAGGCAGGGCCTCGTATCCACCTCTGGAAACACCATATATTTT. The chain joins TRBV6-6 to TRBJ1-3, with D possibly being TRBD1 (5 bases). The CDR3 length is 17 residues. V gave up 6 bases and J gave up 0 bases, with 18 bases separating them. Per the germline V gene, CDR1 is MNHNY and CDR2 is SVGAGI (reference sequence).

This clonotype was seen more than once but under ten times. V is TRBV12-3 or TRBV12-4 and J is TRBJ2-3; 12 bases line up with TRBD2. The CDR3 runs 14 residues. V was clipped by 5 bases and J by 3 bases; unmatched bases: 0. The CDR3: CASSGTSGTDTQYF. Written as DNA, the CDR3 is TGTGCCAGCAGTGGGACTAGCGGGACAGATACGCAGTATTTT.